This is a list of T cell receptor beta chains from one sample in a study of beta chain features in type 1 diabetes. Clones were read by immunoSEQ multiplex PCR, and TCRdb kept only the in-frame ones, dropping some. Found here are about 330,000 clones, 11% of them singletons; the top ten hold about 0.014%. The source material was naive CD4+ T cells from blood. The origin of the receptors is a woman in her twenties or thirties in good health. Both conserved end residues are part of each CDR3. Fields, in order: clone size, J gene, V gene, D gene, CDR3 length, CDR3 DNA, CDR3 protein. D genes are given only for firm matches. The size field is filled for only some rows; it gives once, few, many or a size class.

.	TRBJ2-3	TRBV5-1	TRBD2	17	TGCGCCAGCAGCTCCCGGACTAGCGGAATCGCCACAGATACGCAGTATTTT	CASSSRTSGIATDTQYF
few	TRBJ2-2	TRBV7-9	TRBD2	14	TGTGCCAGCAGCTTCGGGACTAGCGCCGGGGAGCTGTTTTTT	CASSFGTSAGELFF
.	TRBJ1-4	TRBV15	.	14	TGTGCCACCAGCAGAGTTACAGGGAATGAAAAACTGTTTTTT	CATSRVTGNEKLFF
.	TRBJ2-3	TRBV7-2	TRBD2	13	TGTGCCAGCAGCTTAGCGGGAGGGGATACGCAGTATTTT	CASSLAGGDTQYF
.	TRBJ2-5	TRBV30	.	15	TGTGCCTGGAGTGTACGAGGGCAGCTACAAGAGACCCAGTACTTC	CAWSVRGQLQETQYF
few	TRBJ2-1	TRBV4-1	.	18	TGCGCCAGCAGCCAAGATGGGGCCGTAGGAAGCTCCTACAATGAGCAGTTCTTC	CASSQDGAVGSSYNEQFF
.	TRBJ2-7	TRBV6-6	TRBD2	14	TGTGCCAGCAGCCTTCTCGGGGGGAGGGAGGAGCAGTACTTC	CASSLLGGREEQYF
few	TRBJ2-7	TRBV10-3	.	17	TGTGCCATCAGTGAGGTTTTAGGGTCAACTAGCTCCTACGAGCAGTACTTC	CAISEVLGSTSSYEQYF
.	TRBJ2-1	TRBV28	TRBD1	11	TGTGCCAGCAGTCTCCGGGACAGAGAGTTCTTC	CASSLRDREFF
few	TRBJ2-3	TRBV25-1	TRBD2	15	TGTGCCAGCAGTGTTCTAGCGGGAGCCGTAGATACGCAGTATTTT	CASSVLAGAVDTQYF
many	TRBJ1-5	TRBV4-3	TRBD1	15	TGCGCCAGCAGCCGAACGGACAGGGGGGATCAGCCCCAGCATTTT	CASSRTDRGDQPQHF
few	TRBJ2-1	TRBV7-2	.	14	TGTGCCAGCAGCTTAGCTGGGGGGGGCGGTGAGCAGTTCTTC	CASSLAGGGGEQFF
.	TRBJ1-4	TRBV25-1	.	14	TGTGCCAGCAGTGCGGGGGGACGAGGTGAAAAACTGTTTTTT	CASSAGGRGEKLFF